Below are 7 T cell receptor beta chains sequenced from a single sample in a study of graft-versus-host responses after intestinal transplantation. Produced via immunoSEQ multiplex PCR; TCRdb's table is partial and in-frame only. The sample includes around 100,000 clones, about 90% of them seen just once. Their antigens are not known. The source was unstimulated CD4+ T cells sorted from spleen or lymph node cells, collected before intestinal transplant. The receptors were gathered from a human donor who received an intestinal transplant.

V and J are TRBV5-4 and TRBJ2-1; 10 nucleotides agree with TRBD2. CDR1 and CDR2 (germline): SGHNT, YYREEE (reference sequence). The CDR3 runs to 16 residues. The J segment lost 7 bases and the V segment lost 3 bases, leaving 10 bases of the junction unmatched. The CDR3 DNA follows: TGTGCCAGCAGCTCACCATCTAGCGGGAGCAGGAATGAGCAGTTCTTC. Translating it yields CASSSPSSGSRNEQFF.

The chain combines TRBV5-4 with TRBJ2-1; D may be TRBD1 (6 bases). Trimming pared 1 base from V and 10 bases from J, leaving 21 bases between. Germline loops: CDR1 SGHNT, CDR2 YYREEE (reference sequence). This CDR3 comprises 16 residues. CDR3 nucleotides: TGTGCCAGCAGCTTGCGTTTAACAGGGTCTCCACAGGAGCAGTTCTTC. Its translation: CASSLRLTGSPQEQFF.

The rearrangement links TRBV29-1 to TRBJ1-4; D is unclear. V gave up 0 bases and J gave up 7 bases, with 12 bases separating them. This CDR3 has 14 amino acids. Germline-derived CDR1 and CDR2 are SQVTM and ANQGSEA. Here the CDR3 DNA reads TGCAGCGTTGAAGATCGGGGTGCCGCTGAAAAACTGTTTTTT. It encodes CSVEDRGAAEKLFF.

The V and J genes are TRBV19 and TRBJ2-7; D is unclear. With 4 bases removed from V and 1 base from J, the gap between germline ends came to 14 bases. This CDR3 region has 15 residues. Per germline, CDR1 LNHDA and CDR2 SQIVND (reference sequence). In DNA form, the CDR3 reads TGTGCCAGTAGTACTCGCCTTCTATCTTCCTACGAGCAGTACTTC. It translates to CASSTRLLSSYEQYF. Filled out from reference TRBV19 and TRBJ2-7, the complete variable domain reads DGGITQSPKYLFRKEGQNVTLSCEQNLNHDAMYWYRQDPGQGLRLIYYSQIVNDFQKGDIAEGYSVSREKKESFPLTVTSAQKNPTAFYLCASSTRLLSSYEQYFGPGTRLTVT.

The chain is built from TRBV5-1 and TRBJ2-7; 7 bases fit TRBD1. The CDR3 length is 15 residues. Germline lookup yields CDR1 SGHRS and CDR2 YFSETQ. J was trimmed by 6 bases and V by 7 bases; bases with no gene match: 16. CDR3 sequence: CASGSTGTVIGEQYF. The CDR3 DNA sequence: TGCGCCAGCGGATCCACCGGGACAGTAATAGGCGAGCAGTACTTC. Based on the CDR3 plus reference TRBV5-1 and TRBJ2-7, the full variable domain is KAGVTQTPRYLIKTRGQQVTLSCSPISGHRSVSWYQQTPGQGLQFLFEYFSETQRNKGNFPGRFSGRQFSNSRSEMNVSTLELGDSALYLCASGSTGTVIGEQYFGPGTRLTVT.

The V and J genes are TRBV9 and TRBJ2-1, with D possibly matching TRBD2 (7 bases). The CDR3 length is 16 residues. Germline V CDR1 and CDR2: SGDLS, YYNGEE. V was cut by 2 bases and J by 1 base, with 13 bases left in between. The CDR3 spells CASSVGGGLSYNEQFF. CDR3 DNA sequence: TGTGCCAGCAGCGTCGGCGGGGGCCTTTCCTACAATGAGCAGTTCTTC. Using reference TRBV9 and TRBJ2-1 for the parts outside the CDR3, the full variable domain is DSGVTQTPKHLITATGQRVTLRCSPRSGDLSVYWYQQSLDQGLQFLIQYYNGEERAKGNILERFSAQQFPDLHSELNLSSLELGDSALYFCASSVGGGLSYNEQFFGPGTRLTVL.

The genes are TRBV5-1 and TRBJ1-1; the D gene is possibly TRBD1 (5 bases). V lost 4 bases, J lost 1 base, and 11 bases lay in between. This CDR3 has 14 amino acids. In germline, CDR1 is SGHRS, CDR2 YFSETQ. The CDR3 spells CASSKDSQNTEAFF. CDR3 DNA sequence: TGCGCCAGCAGCAAAGACAGCCAGAACACTGAAGCTTTCTTT.